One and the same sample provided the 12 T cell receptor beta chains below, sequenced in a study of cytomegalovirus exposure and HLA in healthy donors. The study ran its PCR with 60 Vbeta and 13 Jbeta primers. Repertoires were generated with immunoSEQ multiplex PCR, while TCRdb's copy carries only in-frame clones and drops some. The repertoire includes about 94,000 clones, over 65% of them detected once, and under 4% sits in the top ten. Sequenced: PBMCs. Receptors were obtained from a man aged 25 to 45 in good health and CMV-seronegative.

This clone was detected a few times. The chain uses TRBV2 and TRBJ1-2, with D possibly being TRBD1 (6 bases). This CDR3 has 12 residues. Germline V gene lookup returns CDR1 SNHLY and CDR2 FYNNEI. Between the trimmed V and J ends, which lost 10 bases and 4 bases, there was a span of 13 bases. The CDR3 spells CATSGESYGYTF. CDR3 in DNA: TGTGCCACCTCAGGGGAGTCCTATGGCTACACCTTC.

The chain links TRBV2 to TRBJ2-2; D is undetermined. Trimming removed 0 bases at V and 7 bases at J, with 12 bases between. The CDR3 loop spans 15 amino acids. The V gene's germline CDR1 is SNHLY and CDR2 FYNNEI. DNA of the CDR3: TGTGCCAGCAGTGAAGCGCTTCGAGGTATCGGGGAGCTGTTTTTT. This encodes CASSEALRGIGELFF.

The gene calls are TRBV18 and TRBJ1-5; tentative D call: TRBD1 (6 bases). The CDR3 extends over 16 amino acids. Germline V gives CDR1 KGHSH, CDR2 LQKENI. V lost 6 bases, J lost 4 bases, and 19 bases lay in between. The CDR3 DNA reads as TGTGCCAGCTCCCCCCCGGACAGCCAACCAAATCAGCCCCAGCATTTT. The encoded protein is CASSPPDSQPNQPQHF.

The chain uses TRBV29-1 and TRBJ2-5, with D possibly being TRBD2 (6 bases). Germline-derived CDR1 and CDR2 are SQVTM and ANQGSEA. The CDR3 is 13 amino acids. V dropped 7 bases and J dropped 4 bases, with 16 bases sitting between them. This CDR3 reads CSALLGGGETQYF. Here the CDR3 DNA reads TGCAGCGCTCTACTGGGGGGAGGAGAGACCCAGTACTTC.

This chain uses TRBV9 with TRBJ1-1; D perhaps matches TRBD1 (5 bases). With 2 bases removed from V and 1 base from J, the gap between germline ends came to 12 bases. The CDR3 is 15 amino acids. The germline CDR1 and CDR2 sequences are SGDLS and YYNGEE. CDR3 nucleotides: TGTGCCAGCAGCGTGAGGGGAGGAGAGAACACTGAAGCTTTCTTT. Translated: CASSVRGGENTEAFF. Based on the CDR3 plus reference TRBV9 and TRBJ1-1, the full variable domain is DSGVTQTPKHLITATGQRVTLRCSPRSGDLSVYWYQQSLDQGLQFLIQYYNGEERAKGNILERFSAQQFPDLHSELNLSSLELGDSALYFCASSVRGGENTEAFFGQGTRLTVV.

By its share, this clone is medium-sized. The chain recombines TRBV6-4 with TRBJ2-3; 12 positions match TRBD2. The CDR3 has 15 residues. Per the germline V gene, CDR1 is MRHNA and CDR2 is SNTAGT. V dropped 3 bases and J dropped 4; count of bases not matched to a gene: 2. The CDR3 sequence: CASSETSGRSDTQYF. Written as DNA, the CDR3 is TGTGCCAGCAGTGAGACTAGCGGGAGATCAGATACGCAGTATTTT.

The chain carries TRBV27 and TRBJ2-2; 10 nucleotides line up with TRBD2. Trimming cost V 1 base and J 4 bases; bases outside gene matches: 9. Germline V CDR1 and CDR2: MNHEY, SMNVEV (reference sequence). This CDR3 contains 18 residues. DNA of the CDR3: TGTGCCAGCAGTTTATTTCTAGCGGGAGCCGGAACCACCGGGGAGCTGTTTTTT. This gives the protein CASSLFLAGAGTTGELFF.

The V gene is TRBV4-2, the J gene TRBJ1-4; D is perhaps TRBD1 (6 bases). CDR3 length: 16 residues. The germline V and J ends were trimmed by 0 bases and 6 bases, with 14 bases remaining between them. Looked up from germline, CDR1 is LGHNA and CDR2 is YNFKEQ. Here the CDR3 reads CASSQDPAGDHEKLFF. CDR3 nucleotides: TGTGCCAGCAGCCAAGATCCCGCAGGGGATCATGAAAAACTGTTTTTT.

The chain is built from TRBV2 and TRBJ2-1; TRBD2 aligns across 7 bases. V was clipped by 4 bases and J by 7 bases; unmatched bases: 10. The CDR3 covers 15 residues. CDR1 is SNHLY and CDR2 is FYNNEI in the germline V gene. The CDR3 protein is CASSVFGGSGNEQFF. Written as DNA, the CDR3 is TGTGCCAGCAGTGTGTTTGGCGGGAGCGGAAATGAGCAGTTCTTC.

The CDR3 region has the DNA TGTGCCTGGAGTAACAGCTCGCTCCTTCGTAACACTGAAGCTTTCTTT. Translated, it gives CAWSNSSLLRNTEAFF. The chain joins TRBV30 to TRBJ1-1; unclear D gene. Trimming took 2 bases from V and 2 from J, leaving 18 bases between them. Germline V CDR1 and CDR2: GTSNPN, SVGIG (reference sequence). The CDR3 loop spans 16 amino acids.

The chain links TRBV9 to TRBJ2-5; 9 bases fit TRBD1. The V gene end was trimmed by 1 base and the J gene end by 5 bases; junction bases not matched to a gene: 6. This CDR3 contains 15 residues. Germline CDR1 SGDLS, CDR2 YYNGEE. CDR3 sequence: CASSVRDRAGETQYF. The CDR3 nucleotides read TGTGCCAGCAGCGTAAGGGACAGGGCTGGGGAGACCCAGTACTTC.

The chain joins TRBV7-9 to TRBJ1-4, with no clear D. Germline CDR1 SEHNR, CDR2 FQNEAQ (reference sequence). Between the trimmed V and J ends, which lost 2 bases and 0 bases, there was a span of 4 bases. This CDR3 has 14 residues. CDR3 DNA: TGTGCCAGCAGCTTATATGCAACTAATGAAAAACTGTTTTTT. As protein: CASSLYATNEKLFF.